The subject of this entry is one T cell receptor beta chain. Its antigen remains unidentified. Only in-frame clones appear in the TCRdb table, and some are missing; sequencing was by immunoSEQ multiplex PCR. The sample holds 2 million to 2.5 million clones; just over 90% are singletons and the top ten take about 0.39%. Trimming at V came to 0 bases and at J to 5 bases, leaving 6 bases not matched to a gene. The CDR3 has 16 amino acids. Germline V gene data show CDR1 as LNHNV and CDR2 as YYDKDF (reference sequence). The CD4+ fraction was divided into a CD45RA+ naive subset and a CD45RA-negative memory subset. The data originate from a study of shared clonotypes between healthy human individuals. Background on the study: Each donor's CD8 memory used one plate, CD8 naive two, each CD4 subset three. Study-level results: Across subsets, estimated richness was generally greater for naive than for memory populations. Shared across a few donors were roughly 4.8% of the naive CD4 clonotypes.

Source material: naive CD4+ T cells from PBMCs. Subset denoted: CD45RA+ positively selected. The J gene is TRBJ2-7, the V gene TRBV15, with 11 bases fitting TRBD1. This TCR derives from a man aged 18 to 30 in good health. Some clones in this sample may be carry-over from other donors' samples. CDR3 nucleotides: TGTGCCACCAGCAGAGACAGGACAGGGGGCCGGGACGAGCAGTACTTC. Translation: CATSRDRTGGRDEQYF.